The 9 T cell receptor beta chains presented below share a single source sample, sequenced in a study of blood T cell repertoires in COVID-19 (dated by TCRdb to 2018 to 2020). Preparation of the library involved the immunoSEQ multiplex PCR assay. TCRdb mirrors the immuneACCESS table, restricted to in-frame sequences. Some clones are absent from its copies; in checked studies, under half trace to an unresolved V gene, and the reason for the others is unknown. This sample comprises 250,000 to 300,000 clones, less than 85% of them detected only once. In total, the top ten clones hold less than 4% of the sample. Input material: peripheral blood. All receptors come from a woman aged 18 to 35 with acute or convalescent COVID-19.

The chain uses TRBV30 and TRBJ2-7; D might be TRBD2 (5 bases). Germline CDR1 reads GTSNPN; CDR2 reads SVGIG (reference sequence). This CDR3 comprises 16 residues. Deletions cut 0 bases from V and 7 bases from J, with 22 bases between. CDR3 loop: CAWSVGLALLLREQYF. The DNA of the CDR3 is TGTGCCTGGAGTGTCGGGCTAGCCCTCCTACTAAGGGAGCAGTACTTC.

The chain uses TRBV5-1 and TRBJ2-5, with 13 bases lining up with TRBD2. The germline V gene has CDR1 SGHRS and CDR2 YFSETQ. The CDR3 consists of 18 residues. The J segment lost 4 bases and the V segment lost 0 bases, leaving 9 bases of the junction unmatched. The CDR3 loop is CASSLATSGRALGETQYF. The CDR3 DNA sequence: TGCGCCAGCAGCTTGGCCACTAGCGGGAGGGCCCTTGGAGAGACCCAGTACTTC.

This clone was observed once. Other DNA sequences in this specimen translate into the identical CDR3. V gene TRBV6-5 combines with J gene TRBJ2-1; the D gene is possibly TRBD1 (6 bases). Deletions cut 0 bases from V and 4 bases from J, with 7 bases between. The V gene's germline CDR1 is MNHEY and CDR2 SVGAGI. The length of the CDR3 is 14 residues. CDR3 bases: TGTGCCAGCAGTTACTCAGGGGGTTACAATGAGCAGTTCTTC. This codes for CASSYSGGYNEQFF.

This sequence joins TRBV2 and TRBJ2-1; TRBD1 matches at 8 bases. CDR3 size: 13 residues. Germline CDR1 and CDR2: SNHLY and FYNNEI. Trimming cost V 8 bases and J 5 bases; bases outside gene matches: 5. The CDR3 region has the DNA TGTGCCAGCGAAAAGACAGGGGACAATGAGCAGTTCTTC. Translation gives CASEKTGDNEQFF. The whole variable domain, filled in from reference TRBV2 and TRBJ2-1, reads EPEVTQTPSHQVTQMGQEVILRCVPISNHLYFYWYRQILGQKVEFLVSFYNNEISEKSEIFDDQFSVERPDGSNFTLKIRSTKLEDSAMYFCASEKTGDNEQFFGPGTRLTVL.

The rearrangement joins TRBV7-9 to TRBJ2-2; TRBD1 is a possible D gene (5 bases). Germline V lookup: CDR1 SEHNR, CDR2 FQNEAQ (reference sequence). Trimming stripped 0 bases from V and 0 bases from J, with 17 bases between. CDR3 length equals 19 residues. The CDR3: CASSLAGPRQKPNTGELFF. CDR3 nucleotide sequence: TGTGCCAGCAGCTTAGCGGGGCCTCGGCAAAAACCGAACACCGGGGAGCTGTTTTTT.

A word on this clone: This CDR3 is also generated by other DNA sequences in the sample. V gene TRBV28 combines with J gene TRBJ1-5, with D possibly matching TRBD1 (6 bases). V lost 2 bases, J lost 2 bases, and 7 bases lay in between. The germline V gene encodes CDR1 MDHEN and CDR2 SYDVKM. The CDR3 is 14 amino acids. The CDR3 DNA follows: TGTGCCAGCAGTTTAAGACAGGGCAATCAGCCCCAGCATTTT. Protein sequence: CASSLRQGNQPQHF.

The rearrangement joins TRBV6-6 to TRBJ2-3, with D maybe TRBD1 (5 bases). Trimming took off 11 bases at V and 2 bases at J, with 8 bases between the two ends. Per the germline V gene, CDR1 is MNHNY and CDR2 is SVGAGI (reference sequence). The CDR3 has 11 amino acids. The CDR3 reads CASRVTDTQYF. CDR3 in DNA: TGTGCCTCCAGGGTCACAGATACGCAGTATTTT.

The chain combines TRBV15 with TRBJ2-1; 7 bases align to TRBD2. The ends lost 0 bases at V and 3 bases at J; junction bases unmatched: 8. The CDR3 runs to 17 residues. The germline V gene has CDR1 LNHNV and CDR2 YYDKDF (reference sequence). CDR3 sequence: CATSREISAGDYNEQFF. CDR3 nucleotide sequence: TGTGCCACCAGCAGAGAGATTAGCGCGGGGGACTACAATGAGCAGTTCTTC.

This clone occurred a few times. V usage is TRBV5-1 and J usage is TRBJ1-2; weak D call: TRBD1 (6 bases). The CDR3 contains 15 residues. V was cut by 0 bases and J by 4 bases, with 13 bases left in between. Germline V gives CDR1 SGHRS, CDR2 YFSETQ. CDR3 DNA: TGCGCCAGCAGCTTGGGTGACAGGATTGTCTATGGCTACACCTTC. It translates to CASSLGDRIVYGYTF.